The 9 T cell receptor beta chains reported below all come from one sample, sequenced in a study of T cells in Graves' hyperthyroidism and ophthalmopathy. TCR beta CDR3 sequences were amplified from RNA transcripts. When the TCR CDR3 underwent first-round RT-PCR, the HTBI primer set was used. From the multiplex PCR reads, TCRdb called clonotypes with MiXCR, one entry per CDR3 protein. The sample consists of a few hundred thousand distinct CDR3 sequences, roughly a fifth of them appearing once. Material: blood. These receptors were obtained from a woman aged 50 to 60 with Graves' hyperthyroidism.

This clonotype was counted many times. This sequence joins TRBV28 and TRBJ2-1; D perhaps matches TRBD2 (6 bases). The CDR3 spans 17 residues. Trimming removed 5 bases at V and 0 bases at J, with 17 bases between. CDR1 MDHEN and CDR2 SYDVKM come from the germline V gene. CDR3 residues: CASSQIRDSSSYNEQFF. DNA of the CDR3: TGTGCCAGCAGTCAAATCCGGGACTCGAGCTCCTACAATGAGCAGTTCTTC.

The CDR3 loop is CASSLGLAGGYGEFF. CDR3 sequence (DNA): TGTGCCAGCAGCTTAGGACTAGCGGGAGGGTATGGGGAGTTCTTC. The V and J genes are TRBV7-2 and TRBJ2-1; 14 nucleotides match TRBD2. V lost 1 base to trimming and J lost 14 bases; unmatched junction nucleotides: 7. The CDR3 loop spans 15 amino acids. CDR1 and CDR2 from the germline V gene are SGHTA and FQGNSA.

This clonotype was detected ten times or more. The V gene is TRBV2, the J gene TRBJ1-4; 7 bases are a match to TRBD1. In germline, CDR1 is SNHLY, CDR2 FYNNEI. The CDR3 sequence is 14 residues long. With 3 bases clipped from V and 7 bases from J, the junction kept 5 bases outside the gene matches. CDR3 coding DNA: TGTGCCAGCAGTGATGCTAGACAGGGTGAAAAACTGTTTTTT. Its translation is CASSDARQGEKLFF.

The rearrangement links TRBV4-1 to TRBJ1-5; perhaps TRBD1 as D (6 bases). The germline V and J ends were trimmed by 0 bases and 3 bases, with 9 bases remaining between them. The CDR3 totals 15 residues. Germline V lookup: CDR1 MGHRA, CDR2 YSYEKL. The CDR3 loop is CASSQDAGANQPQHF. DNA of the CDR3: TGCGCCAGCAGCCAAGACGCGGGGGCCAATCAGCCCCAGCATTTT.

This clonotype has a count of ten or more. This chain joins TRBV28 and TRBJ2-4, with a tentative D call TRBD1 (5 bases). This CDR3 contains 15 residues. Germline loops: CDR1 MDHEN, CDR2 SYDVKM. The germline V and J ends were trimmed by 0 bases and 4 bases, with 10 bases remaining between them. The DNA of the CDR3 is TGTGCCAGCAGTTTATGGGCAGGGTCTAAAAACATTCAGTACTTC. It is translated as CASSLWAGSKNIQYF.

This clonotype turned up a few times. The chain recombines TRBV20-1 with TRBJ2-5, with 8 nucleotides matching TRBD1. Germline V gene data show CDR1 as DFQATT and CDR2 as SNEGSKA (reference sequence). The CDR3 has 12 amino acids. Trimming cost V 6 bases and J 5 bases; bases outside gene matches: 5. CDR3 sequence (DNA): TGCAGTGCCCCCAGGGGGCTGGAGACCCAGTACTTC. Translation: CSAPRGLETQYF.

The table lists this clonotype with many counts. The J gene is TRBJ2-7, the V gene TRBV12-3 or TRBV12-4, with TRBD2 identical over 9 bases. The CDR3 length is 15 residues. After removal of 6 bases from V and 2 bases from J, the junction contained 8 bases not matched to a gene. DNA of the CDR3: TGTGCCAGCAGATCTACGACTAGCGGAACCTACGAGCAGTACTTC. This codes for CASRSTTSGTYEQYF.

This clonotype appeared many times. The CDR3 bases are TGTGCCACCAGTGCCACGGGCACTGAAGCTTTCTTT. It translates to CATSATGTEAFF. The rearrangement links TRBV24-1 to TRBJ1-1; no reliable D call. The length of the CDR3 is 12 residues. Germline CDR1 KGHDR, CDR2 SFDVKD. Trimming stripped 5 bases from V and 4 bases from J, with 7 bases between.

A note on this clonotype: Relative to the germline gene, one junction end is altered; a read error may explain this. The chain is built from TRBV29-1 and TRBJ2-1; 13 nucleotides match TRBD2. This CDR3 comprises 16 residues. CDR1 is SQVTM and CDR2 is ANQGSEA in the germline V gene. For the CDR3, the DNA is TGCAGCGTTGAACTAGGGACTAGCGGGGCTTACAGTGAGCAGTTCTTC. Residues: CSVELGTSGAYSEQFF.